Listed below are T cell receptor beta chains from one sample, sequenced in a study of beta chain features in type 1 diabetes. Using immunoSEQ multiplex PCR, the repertoire was profiled, and TCRdb retains in-frame clones only, with some absent. The sample lists 600,000 to 700,000 clones; under 15% were seen once. The sample comprised naive CD4+ T cells from blood. These receptors were obtained from a man younger than 30 with type 1 diabetes. The CDR3 runs from the conserved cysteine through the conserved F or W. Fields, in order: V gene, J gene, clone size, D gene, CDR3 length, CDR3 DNA, CDR3 protein. A D gene is named only where the DNA matches it firmly. Expanded clones get a size class; other rows say once, few or many, or leave the size out.

>TRBV29-1|TRBJ2-1|few|TRBD2|13
TGCAGCTTGGGACTAGCGGGGGGTTATGGGCAGTTCTTC
CSLGLAGGYGQFF
>TRBV25-1|TRBJ1-6|.|.|14
TGTGCCAGCAGTGATCTGAGAGGGGATTCACCCCTCCACTTT
CASSDLRGDSPLHF
>TRBV6-5|TRBJ1-4|few|TRBD1|14
TGTGCCAGCAGTTACTCCGGGACAGCTGAAAAACTGTTTTTT
CASSYSGTAEKLFF
>TRBV4-1|TRBJ2-7|few|.|15
TGCGCCAGCAGCCAACGGACGGACAGTCCCTACGAGCAGTACTTC
CASSQRTDSPYEQYF
>TRBV7-9|TRBJ1-2|.|.|12
TGTGCCAGCCGACAGGCAGACTATGGCTACACCTTC
CASRQADYGYTF
>TRBV5-1|TRBJ1-6|few|.|15
TGCGCCAGCAGCTTGGGTCAGGTCTATAATTCACCCCTCCACTTT
CASSLGQVYNSPLHF
>TRBV18|TRBJ1-2|.|.|16
TGTGCCAGCTCACCCCGTTACGGGGGGGCGTCAGCTGGCTACACCTTC
CASSPRYGGASAGYTF
>TRBV7-9|TRBJ2-7|few|.|12
TGTGCCAGCAGCTTAGCTGACCACGAGCAGTACTTC
CASSLADHEQYF
>TRBV18|TRBJ2-7|.|TRBD1|15
TGTGCCAGCTCACCCGGGACAGGGGACTCCTACGAGCAGTACTTC
CASSPGTGDSYEQYF
>TRBV5-6|TRBJ2-1|few|.|16
TGTGCCAGCAGCGATGATCCGGACCCAACCTACAATGAGCAGTTCTTC
CASSDDPDPTYNEQFF
>TRBV7-8|TRBJ2-1|.|TRBD2|16
TGTGCCAGCAGCCTAACGAGGCTAGCGGGGGCCCATGAGCAGTTCTTC
CASSLTRLAGAHEQFF
>TRBV28|TRBJ1-2|.|.|14
TGTGCCAGCAGTCCCTCCTTTATGGGCCGGGGCTACACCTTC
CASSPSFMGRGYTF
>TRBV7-2|TRBJ2-1|.|.|11
TGTGCCAGCAGCTTTAAGGGTGAGCAGTTCTTC
CASSFKGEQFF
>TRBV5-4|TRBJ2-1|.|.|15
TGTGCCAGCAGCTTGGTCCGGAGCTCCTACAATGAGCAGTTCTTC
CASSLVRSSYNEQFF
>TRBV30|TRBJ1-5|.|.|14
TGTGCCTGGAGTCGCGGCAGTATCAATCAGCCCCAGCATTTT
CAWSRGSINQPQHF
>TRBV30|TRBJ1-5|.|TRBD1|13
TGTGCCTGGGGCCGGGCAGGGGGTCAGCCCCAGCATTTT
CAWGRAGGQPQHF
>TRBV5-4|TRBJ1-1|.|TRBD1|14
TGTGCCAGCAGCTTGAACAGGGGGCAAATTGAAGCTTTCTTT
CASSLNRGQIEAFF
>TRBV5-4|TRBJ2-3|.|.|14
TGTGCCAGCAGGGTTCGAGGGGTCGGAGATACGCAGTATTTT
CASRVRGVGDTQYF
>TRBV5-4|TRBJ2-3|.|.|13
TGTGCCAGCAGCCCGTCGGACCCGGATACGCAGTATTTT
CASSPSDPDTQYF
>TRBV28|TRBJ2-1|few|.|11
TGTGCCAGCATCGGGGGACGAGAGCAGTTCTTC
CASIGGREQFF
>TRBV27|TRBJ1-4|.|TRBD1|14
TGTGCCAGCAGACAGGGGATCACTAATGAAAAACTGTTTTTT
CASRQGITNEKLFF
>TRBV4-1|TRBJ1-1|few|TRBD1|16
TGCGCCAGCAGCCAAGGGCCGGACAGGGACCACACTGAAGCTTTCTTT
CASSQGPDRDHTEAFF
>TRBV2|TRBJ2-3|few|.|14
TGTGCCAGCAGGAGGGGAAAACTCACAGATACGCAGTATTTT
CASRRGKLTDTQYF
>TRBV18|TRBJ2-2|few|.|14
TGTGCCAGCTCAGATGGCCCTCTCTCCGGGGAGCTGTTTTTT
CASSDGPLSGELFF
>TRBV4-1|TRBJ2-5|few|.|15
TGCGCCAGCAGCCAAGACCTCGCAGGGGAAGAGACCCAGTACTTC
CASSQDLAGEETQYF
>TRBV4-2|TRBJ1-3|few|.|17
TGTGCCAGCAGCCAAGAACTGACAGCCACCTCTGGAAACACCATATATTTT
CASSQELTATSGNTIYF
>TRBV5-6|TRBJ2-2|few|.|12
TGTGCCAGCAGCTTGGGTATCGGGGAGCTGTTTTTT
CASSLGIGELFF
>TRBV12-5|TRBJ1-5|few|.|11
TGTGCTAGTGGTTTCTCAGGGACCCAGCATTTT
CASGFSGTQHF
>TRBV5-6|TRBJ1-1|.|.|15
TGTGCCAGCAGAGTACTGCATATCGAAAACACTGAAGCTTTCTTT
CASRVLHIENTEAFF
>TRBV7-8|TRBJ2-1|few|TRBD2|17
TGTGCCAGCAGCTTAGCCTCCCCTAGCGGGGGGTACAATGAGCAGTTCTTC
CASSLASPSGGYNEQFF
>TRBV2|TRBJ1-2|few|.|14
TGTGCCAGCAGTGAGAGGCAGTTTCTTTATGGCTACACCTTC
CASSERQFLYGYTF
>TRBV7-2|TRBJ2-2|.|.|15
TGTGCCAGCAGGAGGGTTGGGCTTCGGACCGGGGAGCTGTTTTTT
CASRRVGLRTGELFF
>TRBV7-2|TRBJ2-1|.|.|15
TGTGCCAGCAGCTTCAGCGGGTCCTCCTACAATGAGCAGTTCTTC
CASSFSGSSYNEQFF
>TRBV11-2|TRBJ2-1|.|TRBD2|18
TGTGCCAGCAGCTCCCCGACTAGCGGGGGGAGCTCCTACAATGAGCAGTTCTTC
CASSSPTSGGSSYNEQFF
>TRBV7-9|TRBJ2-1|.|.|16
TGTGCCAGCAGCTCGGAAGGACAGCGAGGTACCAATGAGCAGTTCTTC
CASSSEGQRGTNEQFF
>TRBV2|TRBJ2-2|few|.|13
TGTGCCAGCAGTGAAGCCCACACCGGGGAGCTGTTTTTT
CASSEAHTGELFF
>TRBV30|TRBJ1-1|few|.|12
TGTGCCACCCAGGTCCCGAACACTGAAGCTTTCTTT
CATQVPNTEAFF
>TRBV7-2|TRBJ1-6|few|.|14
TGTGCCAGCAGCTTCCGGGATAGGAGTTCACCCCTCCACTTT
CASSFRDRSSPLHF
>TRBV10-1|TRBJ2-5|few|.|14
TGCGCCAGCAGCAGGGGACCCCTTGAAGAGACCCAGTACTTC
CASSRGPLEETQYF
>TRBV30|TRBJ2-7|few|TRBD1|13
TGTGCCTGGAGCAAGGGACAGGGTGGTGAGCAGTACTTC
CAWSKGQGGEQYF